This entry concerns a single T cell receptor beta chain. Its target is not known. V was trimmed by 0 bases and J by 0 bases, leaving 4 bases between them. CDR3 size: 14 residues. The V gene's germline CDR1 is LNHNV and CDR2 YYDKDF (reference sequence). This specimen belongs to a study of blood T cells in healthy people across ages. Study results and caveats: Observed TCR beta diversity showed a strong correlation with the percentage of naive T cells as measured by flow cytometry.

The use of a sample-barcoded 5' primer and a J-beta primer mix characterized a second PCR of roughly 6 to 12 cycles. Using its own MiXCR run on the 5' RACE reads, TCRdb lists one record per CDR3 protein. The sample lists approximately 2,000,000 distinct CDR3 sequences; about 39% were seen once. Source material: blood. This sequence originates from a human donor in good health. The chain is built from TRBV15 and TRBJ2-3; D not certain. This chain's CDR3 is CATSRERSTDTQYF. CDR3 bases: TGTGCCACCAGCAGAGAAAGGAGCACAGATACGCAGTATTTT. The full variable domain, in which reference TRBV15 and TRBJ2-3 provide the parts outside the CDR3, is DAMVIQNPRYQVTQFGKPVTLSCSQTLNHNVMYWYQQKSSQAPKLLFHYYDKDFNNEADTPDNFQSRRPNTSFCFLDIRSPGLGDTAMYLCATSRERSTDTQYFGPGTRLTVL.